The TCR beta chain under discussion was sequenced for a study of long-term antiretroviral therapy in people with HIV. Germline V CDR1 and CDR2: LNHDA, SQIVND (reference sequence). The CDR3 sequence is 15 residues long. The ends were cut back, 3 bases at V and 1 base at J, with 13 bases in the middle. Sample share makes this clone hyperexpanded (1% or more). Researchers report immunoSEQ v3.0 was run at survey level. Clones were sequenced by immunoSEQ multiplex PCR, and TCRdb holds only the in-frame ones, with some missing. The top ten hold about 10% of the sample, which has approximately 18,000 clones, 80% seen once.

V gene TRBV19 combines with J gene TRBJ2-7, with a possible D match to TRBD2 (6 bases). The TCR sequence derives from a woman aged 40 to 55 with HIV. The specimen comprised unsorted PBMCs, sampled 0.2 years after starting antiretroviral therapy. CDR3 sequence reads: CASSMAGSSSYEQYF. Written as DNA, the CDR3 is TGTGCCAGTAGTATGGCGGGATCCTCGTCCTACGAGCAGTACTTC.